What follows describes a single T cell receptor beta chain. The antigen remains undetermined. The source of the sample is a study of a mutant IDH1 vaccine in newly diagnosed glioma. Study at large: Standard pretreatment was either radiotherapy, temozolomide, or, for most, radiochemotherapy with temozolomide.

This CDR3 comprises 12 residues. Germline assignment: CDR1 SEHNR and CDR2 FQNEAQ (reference sequence). The ends were cut back, 3 bases at V and 6 bases at J, with 7 bases in the middle. The sample's time point: week 35, safety follow-up. Each vaccine dose was 300 ug of mutant IDH1 20-mer peptide, with topical imiquimod. Data came from immunoSEQ multiplex PCR; TCRdb stores just in-frame clones and leaves some out. The profile shows 50,000 to 70,000 clones, around 84% of them singletons. The source is a man aged 30 to 39 with glioma. The sequenced sample was PBMCs, obtained from a glioma patient whose treatment included an IDH1 peptide vaccine. The chain recombines TRBV7-9 with TRBJ2-3; D is unresolved. Here the CDR3 reads CASSFVADTQYF. For the CDR3, the DNA is TGTGCCAGCAGCTTCGTGGCTGATACGCAGTATTTT.